These T cell receptor beta chains were read from a single sample in a study of control samples from healthy donors and cancer patients. Here immunoSEQ multiplex PCR was the method, and the copy in TCRdb shows in-frame clones only, minus some. The data show 150,000 or so clones, approximately 94% seen once. The sequenced material came from blood. These receptors came from a man aged 40-55 years in good health. Each CDR3 is given with its conserved first and last residue. A D gene is named only where the DNA matches it firmly. Clone size is stated in some rows and not others, as once, few, many or a class when expanded.

j_call: TRBJ1-1
d_call: TRBD1
v_call: TRBV6-2/TRBV6-3
clone_size: NA
cdr3_nt: TGTGCCAGCAGTCGGACAGGACTTATGAACACTGAAGCTTTCTTT
cdr3_aa: CASSRTGLMNTEAFF

j_call: TRBJ2-2
d_call: NA
v_call: TRBV5-1
clone_size: NA
cdr3_nt: TGCGCCAGCAGCTTTCGGCCAGACACCGGGGAGCTGTTTTTT
cdr3_aa: CASSFRPDTGELFF

j_call: TRBJ1-6
d_call: TRBD1
v_call: TRBV27
clone_size: NA
cdr3_nt: TGTGCCAGCTCAGACCGGGACAGTAATTCACCCCTCCACTTT
cdr3_aa: CASSDRDSNSPLHF

j_call: TRBJ2-3
d_call: TRBD2
v_call: TRBV7-2
clone_size: NA
cdr3_nt: TGTGCCAGCAGCTTATGGCCTAGCGGGGCTTCAGATACGCAGTATTTT
cdr3_aa: CASSLWPSGASDTQYF

j_call: TRBJ2-7
d_call: TRBD2
v_call: TRBV28
clone_size: NA
cdr3_nt: TGTGCCAGCAAGATTGCCGGGACTAGTACCCACGAGCAGTACTTC
cdr3_aa: CASKIAGTSTHEQYF

j_call: TRBJ2-3
d_call: TRBD1
v_call: TRBV30
clone_size: NA
cdr3_nt: TGTGCCTGGTGTCCGGGACAGGGCGTCACAGATACGCAGTATTTT
cdr3_aa: CAWCPGQGVTDTQYF

j_call: TRBJ1-4
d_call: NA
v_call: TRBV18
clone_size: NA
cdr3_nt: TGTGCCAGCTCAAGAGTAACTAATGAAAAACTGTTTTTT
cdr3_aa: CASSRVTNEKLFF

j_call: TRBJ1-2
d_call: TRBD1
v_call: TRBV6-5
clone_size: NA
cdr3_nt: TGTGCCAGCAGTTATCGGCGACAGGGACTCTATGGCTACACCTTC
cdr3_aa: CASSYRRQGLYGYTF

j_call: TRBJ1-1
d_call: TRBD1
v_call: TRBV27
clone_size: NA
cdr3_nt: TGTGCCAGCAGTCCCGAGACAGGGTGGAACACTGAAGCTTTCTTT
cdr3_aa: CASSPETGWNTEAFF

j_call: TRBJ1-1
d_call: TRBD1
v_call: TRBV5-1
clone_size: once
cdr3_nt: TGCGCCAGCAGCCGGACAGGGGCAACCTCGGGAACTGAAGCTTTCTTT
cdr3_aa: CASSRTGATSGTEAFF

j_call: TRBJ1-2
d_call: TRBD1
v_call: TRBV7-9
clone_size: NA
cdr3_nt: TGTGCCAGCAGCTCTACAAGGACAGGCCCTAACTATGGCTACACCTTC
cdr3_aa: CASSSTRTGPNYGYTF

j_call: TRBJ1-3
d_call: TRBD1
v_call: TRBV9
clone_size: NA
cdr3_nt: TGTGCCAGCAGCGACGTGGACAGGGGCCGATCTGGAAACACCATATATTTT
cdr3_aa: CASSDVDRGRSGNTIYF

j_call: TRBJ1-2
d_call: TRBD1
v_call: TRBV19
clone_size: NA
cdr3_nt: TGTGCCAGTAGACAACCGGGACAGTCTAACTATGGCTACACCTTC
cdr3_aa: CASRQPGQSNYGYTF

j_call: TRBJ1-1
d_call: TRBD1
v_call: TRBV28
clone_size: NA
cdr3_nt: TGTGCCAGCAGTGACAGGGTGAAGGCTTTCTTT
cdr3_aa: CASSDRVKAFF

j_call: TRBJ2-2
d_call: NA
v_call: TRBV4-3
clone_size: NA
cdr3_nt: TGCGCCAGCAGCCCCCGGCTGGGCCACATGAACACCGGGGAGCTGTTTTTT
cdr3_aa: CASSPRLGHMNTGELFF

j_call: TRBJ1-5
d_call: TRBD1
v_call: TRBV19
clone_size: NA
cdr3_nt: TGTGCCAGTACCAGGACAGGGGTCGGCAATCAGCCCCAGCATTTT
cdr3_aa: CASTRTGVGNQPQHF

j_call: TRBJ1-1
d_call: NA
v_call: TRBV14
clone_size: NA
cdr3_nt: TGTGCCAGCAGCCAAGATCCGTATACGTACACTGAAGCTTTCTTT
cdr3_aa: CASSQDPYTYTEAFF

j_call: TRBJ1-2
d_call: TRBD1
v_call: TRBV6-1
clone_size: NA
cdr3_nt: TGTGCCAGCAGTGAAGCGCTACCAGGGGGCGGAAACTATGGCTACACCTTC
cdr3_aa: CASSEALPGGGNYGYTF

j_call: TRBJ2-3
d_call: TRBD2
v_call: TRBV30
clone_size: NA
cdr3_nt: TGTGCCTGGAGCCCAAGGGGCGGGGGAACAGATACGCAGTATTTT
cdr3_aa: CAWSPRGGGTDTQYF

j_call: TRBJ1-3
d_call: NA
v_call: TRBV7-2
clone_size: NA
cdr3_nt: TGTGCCAGCAGCTTAGCTTCCCGGCTCTGGTCTGGAAACACCATATATTTT
cdr3_aa: CASSLASRLWSGNTIYF

j_call: TRBJ1-5
d_call: NA
v_call: TRBV28
clone_size: NA
cdr3_nt: TGTGCCACAAAAGGTCACCAGCCCCAGCATTTT
cdr3_aa: CATKGHQPQHF

j_call: TRBJ2-2
d_call: NA
v_call: TRBV7-8
clone_size: NA
cdr3_nt: TGTGCCAGCAGCTTTTTTCAGTCCTCCGGGGAGCTGTTTTTT
cdr3_aa: CASSFFQSSGELFF

j_call: TRBJ1-5
d_call: TRBD1
v_call: TRBV7-9
clone_size: NA
cdr3_nt: TGTGCCAGCAGCCCCAGGGGGGATCAGCCCCAGCATTTT
cdr3_aa: CASSPRGDQPQHF

j_call: TRBJ2-7
d_call: NA
v_call: TRBV6-5
clone_size: NA
cdr3_nt: TGTGCCAGCAGGAGAGACAGCTACGAGCAGTACTTC
cdr3_aa: CASRRDSYEQYF

j_call: TRBJ2-5
d_call: TRBD1
v_call: TRBV7-9
clone_size: NA
cdr3_nt: TGTGCCAGCAACAGGGGACGGGTGGAGACCCAGTACTTC
cdr3_aa: CASNRGRVETQYF

j_call: TRBJ2-3
d_call: NA
v_call: TRBV5-5
clone_size: NA
cdr3_nt: TGTGCCAGCAGCCCGGCCGGGGTGGGGACAGATACGCAGTATTTT
cdr3_aa: CASSPAGVGTDTQYF

j_call: TRBJ1-1
d_call: TRBD1
v_call: TRBV5-5
clone_size: NA
cdr3_nt: TGTGCCAGCAGCCCACTCGGACAGGGGGAGGCTTTCTTT
cdr3_aa: CASSPLGQGEAFF

j_call: TRBJ1-1
d_call: NA
v_call: TRBV28
clone_size: once
cdr3_nt: TGTGCCAGCACCTTGGCAGGGACGGCTTTCTTT
cdr3_aa: CASTLAGTAFF

j_call: TRBJ1-2
d_call: NA
v_call: TRBV27
clone_size: NA
cdr3_nt: TGTGCCAGCAGTCCGACGGCCGGGGGAGGCTACACCTTC
cdr3_aa: CASSPTAGGGYTF

j_call: TRBJ1-3
d_call: NA
v_call: TRBV9
clone_size: NA
cdr3_nt: TGTGCCAGCAGCGTGGATGGAAACACCATATATTTT
cdr3_aa: CASSVDGNTIYF

j_call: TRBJ2-7
d_call: TRBD1
v_call: TRBV28
clone_size: NA
cdr3_nt: TGTGCCAGCAGCGACAGGGATGTCTACGAGCAGTACTTC
cdr3_aa: CASSDRDVYEQYF

j_call: TRBJ2-5
d_call: NA
v_call: TRBV11-2
clone_size: NA
cdr3_nt: TGTGCCAGCAGCTTATGGGGGGACGAGACCCAGTACTTC
cdr3_aa: CASSLWGDETQYF

j_call: TRBJ1-1
d_call: TRBD1
v_call: TRBV6-5
clone_size: NA
cdr3_nt: TGTGCCAGCAACCCGAACAGGGGGGGCACTGAAGCTTTCTTT
cdr3_aa: CASNPNRGGTEAFF

j_call: TRBJ1-1
d_call: NA
v_call: TRBV27
clone_size: once
cdr3_nt: TGTGCCAGCAGTTGGGGTGGGAACACTGAAGCTTTCTTT
cdr3_aa: CASSWGGNTEAFF

j_call: TRBJ2-7
d_call: NA
v_call: TRBV6-5
clone_size: NA
cdr3_nt: TGTGCCAGCGGACAAGTTCCCTACGAGCAGTACTTC
cdr3_aa: CASGQVPYEQYF

j_call: TRBJ2-3
d_call: NA
v_call: TRBV9
clone_size: NA
cdr3_nt: TGTGCCAGCAGCGTAGATAAAGGGGGGAATACAGATACGCAGTATTTT
cdr3_aa: CASSVDKGGNTDTQYF

j_call: TRBJ1-1
d_call: TRBD1
v_call: TRBV29-1
clone_size: NA
cdr3_nt: TGCAGCGTAGCCGGGACAGGGTTAGAGACTGAAGCTTTCTTT
cdr3_aa: CSVAGTGLETEAFF

j_call: TRBJ2-7
d_call: TRBD1
v_call: TRBV20-1
clone_size: NA
cdr3_nt: TGCAGTGCTAGAGACCAGGGGGCGCGGTACTTC
cdr3_aa: CSARDQGARYF

j_call: TRBJ2-3
d_call: NA
v_call: TRBV7-8
clone_size: NA
cdr3_nt: TGTGCCAGCAGCTTTGGGGGTAGCACAGATACGCAGTATTTT
cdr3_aa: CASSFGGSTDTQYF

j_call: TRBJ2-7
d_call: TRBD1
v_call: TRBV7-2
clone_size: NA
cdr3_nt: TGTGCCAGCAGCCCGGCGCGGGGACAGGGTTCCTACGAGCAGTACTTC
cdr3_aa: CASSPARGQGSYEQYF

j_call: TRBJ2-1
d_call: TRBD2
v_call: TRBV9
clone_size: once
cdr3_nt: TGTGCCAGCAGCGTAGCTACGGGGACTAGGCCCCCCAATGAGCAGTTCTTC
cdr3_aa: CASSVATGTRPPNEQFF

j_call: TRBJ1-1
d_call: NA
v_call: TRBV6-2/TRBV6-3
clone_size: NA
cdr3_nt: TGTGCCAGCAGTTACTGGGGGGCTGATATGAACACTGAAGCTTTCTTT
cdr3_aa: CASSYWGADMNTEAFF

j_call: TRBJ2-7
d_call: NA
v_call: TRBV28
clone_size: NA
cdr3_nt: TGTGCCAGCTCCACTTCCTACGAGCAGTACTTC
cdr3_aa: CASSTSYEQYF

j_call: TRBJ2-5
d_call: NA
v_call: TRBV11-2
clone_size: NA
cdr3_nt: TGTGCCAGCAGCTTAGGACACTTCCAAGAGACCCAGTACTTC
cdr3_aa: CASSLGHFQETQYF

j_call: TRBJ1-3
d_call: NA
v_call: TRBV9
clone_size: NA
cdr3_nt: TGTGCCAGCAGCTCCTCCGGGTCCCCTTCCGGGGGAAACACCATATATTTT
cdr3_aa: CASSSSGSPSGGNTIYF

j_call: TRBJ2-5
d_call: NA
v_call: TRBV19
clone_size: once
cdr3_nt: TGTGCCAGTAGTATGAGGAGCGCGGCAAGGGAGACCCAGTACTTC
cdr3_aa: CASSMRSAARETQYF

j_call: TRBJ1-6
d_call: TRBD1
v_call: TRBV2
clone_size: once
cdr3_nt: TGTGCCAGCAGTGGAAGGACAGGTTATAATTCACCCCTCCACTTT
cdr3_aa: CASSGRTGYNSPLHF

j_call: TRBJ2-3
d_call: TRBD1
v_call: TRBV7-3
clone_size: NA
cdr3_nt: TGTGCCAGCAGCTTAAGGGGACAGGAGGTAGCAGATACGCAGTATTTT
cdr3_aa: CASSLRGQEVADTQYF

j_call: TRBJ1-3
d_call: NA
v_call: TRBV19
clone_size: NA
cdr3_nt: TGTGCCAGTACCACGACGGCTGGAAACACCATATATTTT
cdr3_aa: CASTTTAGNTIYF

j_call: TRBJ1-1
d_call: NA
v_call: TRBV11-2
clone_size: NA
cdr3_nt: TGTGCCAGCAGCCTTTCCGCTGAAGCTTTCTTT
cdr3_aa: CASSLSAEAFF

j_call: TRBJ1-1
d_call: NA
v_call: TRBV12-3/TRBV12-4
clone_size: NA
cdr3_nt: TGTGCCAGCAGTTCGACGTACAACACTGAAGCTTTCTTT
cdr3_aa: CASSSTYNTEAFF

j_call: TRBJ2-2
d_call: TRBD2
v_call: TRBV19
clone_size: NA
cdr3_nt: TGTGCCAGCGCGCGGGGGGCGCAGGGCACCGGGGAGCTGTTTTTT
cdr3_aa: CASARGAQGTGELFF